Listed below are T cell receptor beta chains from one sample, sequenced in a study of CD8+CD57+ T cells in acquired aplastic anemia. In TCRdb, the reads were re-called with MiXCR into one record per CDR3 protein. This sample has hundreds of thousands of distinct CDR3 sequences; around half occur once, and the top ten carry 7% to 10%. What was sequenced was sorted CD4+, CD8+, or CD8+CD57+ T cells (not recorded which) from PBMCs. The receptors derive from a human donor with aplastic anemia. CDR3s include the opening cysteine and the closing phenylalanine or tryptophan. A D gene is named only where the DNA matches it firmly. Clone sizes are given selectively: once, few, many, or a class where the clone is expanded.

CDR3aa: CSARVRDPRSYEQYF
CDR3nt: TGCAGTGCTAGAGTAAGGGACCCACGCTCCTACGAGCAGTACTTC
v_gene: TRBV20-1
abundance: NA
j_gene: TRBJ2-7
d_gene: NA

CDR3aa: CASSDRGGEQFF
CDR3nt: TGTGCCAGCAGTGATCGGGGCGGTGAGCAGTTCTTC
v_gene: TRBV12-3/TRBV12-4
abundance: NA
j_gene: TRBJ2-1
d_gene: NA

CDR3aa: CAITPGPDRGHEQYF
CDR3nt: TGTGCCATCACCCCAGGGCCGGACAGGGGCCACGAGCAGTACTTC
v_gene: TRBV10-3
abundance: NA
j_gene: TRBJ2-7
d_gene: TRBD1

CDR3aa: CASSYSIRQGGNYGYTF
CDR3nt: TGTGCCAGCAGTTATAGCATCCGACAGGGCGGCAACTATGGCTACACCTTC
v_gene: TRBV6-5
abundance: NA
j_gene: TRBJ1-2
d_gene: TRBD1

CDR3aa: CASSVSLESGTGELFF
CDR3nt: TGTGCCAGCAGCGTTAGTTTGGAGTCGGGAACCGGGGAGCTGTTTTTT
v_gene: TRBV9
abundance: many
j_gene: TRBJ2-2
d_gene: NA

CDR3aa: CSARDLRTTNEKLFF
CDR3nt: TGCAGTGCTAGAGATCTTAGAACAACTAATGAAAAACTGTTTTTT
v_gene: TRBV20-1
abundance: many
j_gene: TRBJ1-4
d_gene: NA

CDR3aa: CASSLVVYPGLASDTQYF
CDR3nt: TGTGCCAGCAGTTTGGTGGTATACCCGGGACTAGCATCAGATACGCAGTATTTT
v_gene: TRBV2
abundance: NA
j_gene: TRBJ2-3
d_gene: TRBD2

CDR3aa: CASSWQGANYGYTF
CDR3nt: TGTGCCAGCAGTTGGCAGGGTGCTAACTATGGCTACACCTTC
v_gene: TRBV25-1
abundance: NA
j_gene: TRBJ1-2
d_gene: NA

CDR3aa: CAIQGGGPHNEQFF
CDR3nt: TGTGCCATCCAGGGCGGGGGGCCACACAATGAGCAGTTCTTC
v_gene: TRBV10-3
abundance: NA
j_gene: TRBJ2-1
d_gene: TRBD2

CDR3aa: CSARDNLGRNTEAFF
CDR3nt: TGCAGTGCTAGAGATAATCTGGGGAGGAACACTGAAGCTTTCTTT
v_gene: TRBV20-1
abundance: NA
j_gene: TRBJ1-1
d_gene: NA

CDR3aa: CASSEAGTGGNQPQHF
CDR3nt: TGTGCCAGCAGCGAAGCCGGGACAGGGGGGAATCAGCCCCAGCATTTT
v_gene: TRBV13
abundance: many
j_gene: TRBJ1-5
d_gene: TRBD1

CDR3aa: CASSEQGRGTDTQYF
CDR3nt: TGTGCCAGCAGTGAGCAAGGGAGAGGCACAGATACGCAGTATTTT
v_gene: TRBV6-4
abundance: few
j_gene: TRBJ2-3
d_gene: NA

CDR3aa: CATSRDLGTNTEAFF
CDR3nt: TGTGCCACCAGCAGAGATCTAGGCACTAACACTGAAGCTTTCTTT
v_gene: TRBV15
abundance: NA
j_gene: TRBJ1-1
d_gene: NA

CDR3aa: CASSLDSRTSTDTQYF
CDR3nt: TGTGCCAGCAGCTTAGATTCCCGGACTAGCACAGATACGCAGTATTTT
v_gene: TRBV7-9
abundance: NA
j_gene: TRBJ2-3
d_gene: NA

CDR3aa: CASRAGQGAYEQYF
CDR3nt: TGTGCCAGCAGGGCAGGACAGGGGGCTTACGAGCAGTACTTC
v_gene: TRBV2
abundance: few
j_gene: TRBJ2-7
d_gene: TRBD1

CDR3aa: CASSGQEKLFF
CDR3nt: TGTGCCAGCAGCGGACAGGAAAAACTGTTTTTT
v_gene: TRBV6-6
abundance: many
j_gene: TRBJ1-4
d_gene: NA

CDR3aa: CASSSGQQGAAGELFF
CDR3nt: TGTGCCAGCAGCTCGGGCCAACAGGGGGCTGCCGGGGAGCTGTTTTTT
v_gene: TRBV11-3
abundance: many
j_gene: TRBJ2-2
d_gene: TRBD1

CDR3aa: CASSSTPGSEQFF
CDR3nt: TGTGCCAGCAGCTCCACCCCAGGGAGTGAGCAGTTCTTC
v_gene: TRBV7-7
abundance: few
j_gene: TRBJ2-1
d_gene: NA

CDR3aa: CATSEEDTEAFF
CDR3nt: TGTGCCACCAGTGAAGAGGACACTGAAGCTTTCTTT
v_gene: TRBV24-1
abundance: NA
j_gene: TRBJ1-1
d_gene: NA

CDR3aa: CASSPKGQLSVYGYTF
CDR3nt: TGTGCCAGCAGCCCGAAGGGACAGCTTTCAGTCTATGGCTACACCTTC
v_gene: TRBV7-9
abundance: many
j_gene: TRBJ1-2
d_gene: TRBD1

CDR3aa: CSARPTTEAFF
CDR3nt: TGCAGTGCTAGACCAACAACAGAAGCTTTCTTT
v_gene: TRBV20-1
abundance: NA
j_gene: TRBJ1-1
d_gene: NA

CDR3aa: CASSLEQGGNVLTF
CDR3nt: TGTGCCAGCAGCTTAGAACAGGGGGGCAACGTCCTGACTTTC
v_gene: TRBV11-2
abundance: few
j_gene: TRBJ2-6
d_gene: TRBD1

CDR3aa: CASSQEVVGFSGFYGYTF
CDR3nt: TGTGCCAGCAGCCAAGAAGTTGTGGGGTTTTCGGGATTCTATGGCTACACCTTC
v_gene: TRBV4-2
abundance: few
j_gene: TRBJ1-2
d_gene: NA

CDR3aa: CASSSGQGVYYGYTF
CDR3nt: TGTGCCAGCAGTTCGGGACAGGGGGTATACTATGGCTACACCTTC
v_gene: TRBV6-5
abundance: few
j_gene: TRBJ1-2
d_gene: TRBD1

CDR3aa: CASNGARGSEQYF
CDR3nt: TGTGCCAGTAATGGGGCTCGTGGGTCCGAGCAGTACTTC
v_gene: TRBV19
abundance: many
j_gene: TRBJ2-7
d_gene: NA

CDR3aa: CASSTTTYQETQYF
CDR3nt: TGTGCCAGCAGCACGACAACTTACCAAGAGACCCAGTACTTC
v_gene: TRBV7-9
abundance: NA
j_gene: TRBJ2-5
d_gene: NA

CDR3aa: CASSPEGQGRTEAFF
CDR3nt: TGTGCCAGCAGCCCGGAGGGACAGGGGAGGACTGAAGCTTTCTTT
v_gene: TRBV3-1
abundance: NA
j_gene: TRBJ1-1
d_gene: TRBD1

CDR3aa: CASSLWRGHEQYF
CDR3nt: TGTGCCAGCAGCTTATGGAGGGGCCACGAGCAGTACTTC
v_gene: TRBV7-3
abundance: NA
j_gene: TRBJ2-7
d_gene: NA

CDR3aa: CASSGHSSGANTGELFF
CDR3nt: TGTGCCAGCAGCGGACACAGCTCTGGGGCCAACACCGGGGAGCTGTTTTTT
v_gene: TRBV9
abundance: NA
j_gene: TRBJ2-2
d_gene: NA

CDR3aa: CAISEIGGQGSEQYF
CDR3nt: TGTGCCATCAGTGAGATCGGCGGACAGGGTTCCGAGCAGTACTTC
v_gene: TRBV10-3
abundance: NA
j_gene: TRBJ2-7
d_gene: TRBD1